A selection of T cell receptor beta chains follows, all from one sample in a study of OX40 agonist ivuxolimab in advanced cancers. The repertoire was sequenced with immunoSEQ multiplex PCR; TCRdb's copy has only in-frame clones and lacks some. The sample yields approximately 49,000 clones, roughly 80% seen once. Sample: CD4+ or CD8+ T cells sorted from blood, taken in a trial of the OX40 agonist ivuxolimab. These TCRs come from an adult with an advanced solid tumor such as melanoma, head and neck, liver or kidney cancer. CDR3s include the opening cysteine and the closing phenylalanine or tryptophan. Each record gives: D gene, clone size, J gene, V gene, CDR3 protein, CDR3 DNA. D genes are given only for firm matches. Clone sizes are given selectively: once, few, many, or a class where the clone is expanded.

- - TRBJ2-3 TRBV28 CASSFLGGVASTDTQYF TGTGCCAGCAGTTTCTTGGGCGGGGTGGCTAGCACAGATACGCAGTATTTT
TRBD1 once TRBJ1-4 TRBV7-2 CASSLGDREDEKLFF TGTGCCAGCAGCTTGGGGGACAGGGAGGACGAAAAACTGTTTTTT
TRBD1 - TRBJ1-2 TRBV28 CASSVPGQGAGGYTF TGTGCCAGCAGTGTCCCGGGACAGGGGGCAGGTGGCTACACCTTC
- - TRBJ2-5 TRBV10-1 CASRGASAQETQYF TGCGCCAGCAGAGGGGCGAGCGCTCAAGAGACCCAGTACTTC
- - TRBJ2-3 TRBV25-1 CASSAPGLDTQYF TGTGCCAGCAGTGCCCCTGGACTAGATACGCAGTATTTT
- - TRBJ2-5 TRBV7-2 CASSQSSQETQYF TGTGCCAGCAGCCAATCGAGCCAAGAGACCCAGTACTTC
- - TRBJ2-7 TRBV7-2 CASSPSGTSSYEQYF TGTGCCAGCAGCCCTTCCGGGACATCCTCCTACGAGCAGTACTTC
- - TRBJ2-7 TRBV20-1 CSARTSYEQYF TGCAGTGCTAGAACTTCATACGAGCAGTACTTC
TRBD2 - TRBJ2-7 TRBV7-2 CASSLVAGAVYEQYF TGTGCCAGCAGCTTAGTAGCGGGAGCAGTCTACGAGCAGTACTTC
- - TRBJ2-7 TRBV28 CASSRRGRDYEQYF TGTGCCAGCAGTCGGAGGGGGAGGGACTACGAGCAGTACTTC
- - TRBJ2-7 TRBV5-1 CASSPSAGEVSYEQYF TGCGCCAGCAGCCCCTCTGCCGGGGAAGTCTCCTACGAGCAGTACTTC
- once TRBJ1-3 TRBV18 CASSPPDGGGLGNTIYF TGTGCCAGCTCACCCCCCGATGGAGGAGGACTTGGAAACACCATATATTTT
- - TRBJ2-7 TRBV28 CASSFIASTVSYEQYF TGTGCCAGCAGTTTTATAGCTTCGACCGTCTCCTACGAGCAGTACTTC
- - TRBJ1-1 TRBV2 CASSESSAGSTEAFF TGTGCCAGCAGTGAATCCTCGGCAGGTAGCACTGAAGCTTTCTTT
- - TRBJ1-3 TRBV30 CAWSVKQFQTSGNTIYF TGTGCCTGGAGTGTAAAACAGTTTCAAACCTCTGGAAACACCATATATTTT
TRBD1 - TRBJ1-4 TRBV27 CASSKRRTGGYTNEKLFF TGTGCCAGCAGCAAGCGGCGGACAGGGGGCTATACTAATGAAAAACTGTTTTTT
- few TRBJ1-5 TRBV6-4 CASSDSLNQPQHF TGTGCCAGCAGTGACTCGTTGAATCAGCCCCAGCATTTT
TRBD1 - TRBJ1-5 TRBV18 CASSTTGDQPQHF TGTGCCAGCTCAACAACAGGGGATCAGCCCCAGCATTTT
- - TRBJ1-5 TRBV11-2 CASSFGGSGNQPQHF TGTGCCAGCAGCTTTGGGGGTTCAGGCAATCAGCCCCAGCATTTT
- - TRBJ1-3 TRBV11-2 CASSLLNLLDSKGNTIYF TGTGCCAGCAGCCTTCTTAATCTTCTGGACAGTAAAGGAAACACCATATATTTT
TRBD1 once TRBJ2-5 TRBV7-2 CASSLNRGEETQYF TGTGCCAGCAGCTTGAACAGGGGGGAAGAGACCCAGTACTTC
TRBD1 - TRBJ2-1 TRBV6-6 CASKGPPTGANEQFF TGTGCCAGCAAGGGCCCCCCGACAGGGGCCAATGAGCAGTTCTTC
- - TRBJ2-1 TRBV6-1 CASSEARGALITNEQFF TGTGCCAGCAGTGAAGCGCGTGGGGCTTTAATAACGAATGAGCAGTTCTTC
- medium-sized TRBJ2-2 TRBV7-6 CASSLARWESPSGELFF TGTGCCAGCAGCTTAGCTAGGTGGGAGTCTCCTAGCGGGGAGCTGTTTTTT
TRBD2 - TRBJ2-7 TRBV5-1 CASTPAGGGPAYEQYF TGCGCCAGCACCCCAGCGGGAGGGGGGCCTGCCTACGAGCAGTACTTC
- - TRBJ1-2 TRBV7-5 CASSFGQFYGYTF TGTGCCAGCAGCTTCGGACAGTTCTATGGCTACACCTTC
- - TRBJ2-1 TRBV27 CASSVTLGEQFF TGTGCCAGCAGTGTAACCCTTGGGGAGCAGTTCTTC
- - TRBJ1-3 TRBV6-5 CASSLRVGLSGNTIYF TGTGCCAGCAGTTTGAGGGTGGGGTTAAGTGGAAACACCATATATTTT
- - TRBJ2-5 TRBV5-1 CASSLGSGRGETQYF TGCGCCAGCAGCTTGGGTTCGGGAAGAGGAGAGACCCAGTACTTC
- - TRBJ2-1 TRBV7-2 CASSLSSGSPGGEQFF TGTGCCAGCAGCTTGAGTAGCGGAAGCCCCGGCGGTGAGCAGTTCTTC
TRBD2 - TRBJ2-2 TRBV7-6 CASSLSPLAGGGELFF TGTGCCAGCAGCTTGAGTCCACTAGCGGGAGGTGGGGAGCTGTTTTTT
TRBD2 - TRBJ2-3 TRBV11-2 CASSPRLAGSTDTQYF TGTGCCAGCAGCCCCCGACTAGCGGGAAGCACAGATACGCAGTATTTT
- few TRBJ1-1 TRBV4-2 CASSHPGRGINTEAFF TGTGCCAGCAGCCACCCAGGGAGGGGGATTAACACTGAAGCTTTCTTT
TRBD1 few TRBJ1-5 TRBV6-5 CASSYSGTGYNQPQHF TGTGCCAGCAGTTACTCCGGGACAGGTTACAATCAGCCCCAGCATTTT
TRBD2 few TRBJ2-3 TRBV15 CATGLAGEGDTQYF TGTGCCACCGGACTAGCGGGAGAGGGCGATACGCAGTATTTT
- - TRBJ2-5 TRBV7-9 CASSPRPQTQETQYF TGTGCCAGCAGCCCCAGACCCCAGACCCAAGAGACCCAGTACTTC
TRBD1 - TRBJ2-2 TRBV19 CASTLRGRGGLGTGELFF TGTGCCAGTACCCTAAGAGGGAGAGGGGGCTTAGGCACCGGGGAGCTGTTTTTT
TRBD1 few TRBJ2-5 TRBV2 CASRGQVEETQYF TGTGCCAGCAGGGGACAGGTGGAAGAGACCCAGTACTTC
TRBD1 - TRBJ1-5 TRBV5-1 CASSLNTGDQPQHF TGCGCCAGCAGCTTGAACACAGGGGATCAGCCCCAGCATTTT
TRBD1 once TRBJ1-2 TRBV4-2 CASSQDEVGGDSEVGYTF TGTGCCAGCAGCCAAGATGAAGTGGGAGGGGACAGTGAGGTAGGCTACACCTTC
TRBD2 - TRBJ2-1 TRBV27 CASRTGTSRNEQFF TGTGCCAGCAGAACCGGGACTAGCCGCAATGAGCAGTTCTTC
- - TRBJ2-7 TRBV2 CASKPRGSVFEQYF TGTGCCAGCAAACCCAGGGGCTCTGTTTTCGAGCAGTACTTC
TRBD1 few TRBJ1-2 TRBV28 CASSLVTGDNYGYTF TGTGCCAGCAGTTTAGTGACAGGGGACAACTATGGCTACACCTTC
- - TRBJ2-1 TRBV10-3 CAISESVNEQFF TGTGCCATCAGTGAGTCTGTCAATGAGCAGTTCTTC
- - TRBJ2-3 TRBV11-2 CASSFFQGTDTQYF TGTGCCAGCAGCTTTTTCCAGGGCACAGATACGCAGTATTTT
TRBD1 - TRBJ1-2 TRBV28 CASTGGYGYTF TGTGCCAGCACAGGGGGCTATGGCTACACCTTC
TRBD2 once TRBJ2-1 TRBV5-8 CASRSQASGRADEQFF TGTGCCAGCAGGTCTCAGGCTAGCGGGAGGGCCGATGAGCAGTTCTTC
- - TRBJ2-3 TRBV11-1 CASSLQVVGTDTQYF TGTGCCAGCAGCTTACAGGTGGTTGGTACAGATACGCAGTATTTT
TRBD2 - TRBJ2-1 TRBV4-2 CASRRLAGDNEQFF TGTGCCAGCCGAAGACTAGCGGGCGACAATGAGCAGTTCTTC
- few TRBJ2-5 TRBV5-1 CASSLLEGQGGAQETQYF TGCGCCAGCAGCTTGTTGGAGGGGCAGGGTGGGGCACAAGAGACCCAGTACTTC
- - TRBJ1-2 TRBV28 CASSFNYGYTF TGTGCCAGCAGTTTCAACTATGGCTACACCTTC
TRBD2 - TRBJ2-3 TRBV4-3 CASSGLAVGTDTQYF TGCGCCAGCAGCGGACTAGCGGTGGGCACAGATACGCAGTATTTT
- - TRBJ1-5 TRBV2 CASTPAWGQPQHF TGTGCCAGCACACCAGCCTGGGGACAGCCCCAGCATTTT